The sequence of this T cell receptor beta chain was determined in a study of chemoradiotherapy in HPV16-positive cancers. Some clones are missing from TCRdb's copy, which holds only in-frame ones; the method was immunoSEQ multiplex PCR. The sample holds about 10,000 clones, less than 75% seen once. The CDR3 is made up of 13 amino acids. V was shortened by 5 bases and J by 7 bases, with 15 bases between the two germline ends. CDR1 and CDR2 (germline): SGHTA, FQGNSA. The sequence derives from a human donor with HPV-associated anogenital cancer. This sequence joins TRBV7-2 and TRBJ2-7; D is unclear. The sample was gathered from a patient who underwent chemoradiotherapy. As DNA, the CDR3 is TGTGCCAGCAGCCCGGCGCCCCTTGGGGAGCAGTACTTC. The encoded protein is CASSPAPLGEQYF.